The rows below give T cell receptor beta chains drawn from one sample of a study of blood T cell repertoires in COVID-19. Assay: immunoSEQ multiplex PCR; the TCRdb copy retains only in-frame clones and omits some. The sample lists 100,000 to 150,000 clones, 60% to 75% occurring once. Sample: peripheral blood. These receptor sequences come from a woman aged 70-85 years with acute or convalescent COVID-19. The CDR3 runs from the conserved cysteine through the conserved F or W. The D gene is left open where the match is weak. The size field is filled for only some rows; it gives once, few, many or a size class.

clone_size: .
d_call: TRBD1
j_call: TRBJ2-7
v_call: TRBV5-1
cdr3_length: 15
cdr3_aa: CASSPAAGGPYEQYF
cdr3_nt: TGCGCCAGCAGCCCAGCCGCAGGGGGCCCCTACGAGCAGTACTTC

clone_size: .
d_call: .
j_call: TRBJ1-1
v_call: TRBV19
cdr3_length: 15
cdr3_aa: CASIKRVGGDTEAFF
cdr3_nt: TGTGCCAGCATTAAAAGGGTCGGGGGGGACACTGAAGCTTTCTTT

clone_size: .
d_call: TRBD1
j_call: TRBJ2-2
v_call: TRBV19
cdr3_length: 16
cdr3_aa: CASSWGTGLIGGELFF
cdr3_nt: TGTGCCAGTAGTTGGGGGACAGGGCTAATCGGAGGGGAGCTGTTTTTT

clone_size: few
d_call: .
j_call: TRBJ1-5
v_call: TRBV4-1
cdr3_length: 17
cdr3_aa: CASSQVPGALSNQPQHF
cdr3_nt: TGCGCCAGCAGCCAAGTTCCAGGGGCGCTTAGCAATCAGCCCCAGCATTTT

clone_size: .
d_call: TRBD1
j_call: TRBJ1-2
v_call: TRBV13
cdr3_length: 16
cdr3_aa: CASSPEPRQGAFGYTF
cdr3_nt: TGTGCCAGCAGCCCCGAACCCCGACAGGGGGCTTTTGGCTACACCTTC

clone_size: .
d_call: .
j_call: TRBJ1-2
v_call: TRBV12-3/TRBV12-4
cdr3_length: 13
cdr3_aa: CASSLGQGDGYTF
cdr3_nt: TGTGCCAGCAGTTTAGGTCAGGGCGATGGCTACACCTTC

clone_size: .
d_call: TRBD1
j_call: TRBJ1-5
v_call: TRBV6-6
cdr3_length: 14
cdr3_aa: CASRSTGNNQPQHF
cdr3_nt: TGTGCCAGCAGGTCGACAGGGAACAATCAGCCCCAGCATTTT

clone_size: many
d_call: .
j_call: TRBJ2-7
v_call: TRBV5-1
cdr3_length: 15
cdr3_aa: CASSLAGFGQREQYF
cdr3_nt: TGCGCCAGCAGCTTGGCCGGTTTTGGGCAACGCGAGCAGTACTTC

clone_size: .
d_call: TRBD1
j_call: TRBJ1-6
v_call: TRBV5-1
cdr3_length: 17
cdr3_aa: CASSLGDRGIYNSPLHF
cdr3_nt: TGCGCCAGCAGCTTGGGGGACAGGGGAATATATAATTCACCCCTCCACTTT

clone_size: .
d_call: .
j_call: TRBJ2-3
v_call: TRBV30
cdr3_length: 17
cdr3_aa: CAWSPVGAIYSTDTQYF
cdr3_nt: TGTGCCTGGAGTCCAGTAGGGGCCATCTACAGCACAGATACGCAGTATTTT

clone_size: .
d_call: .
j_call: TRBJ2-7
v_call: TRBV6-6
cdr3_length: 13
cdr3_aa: CASSRDPAYEQYF
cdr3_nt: TGTGCCAGCAGCCGGGATCCGGCCTACGAGCAGTACTTC

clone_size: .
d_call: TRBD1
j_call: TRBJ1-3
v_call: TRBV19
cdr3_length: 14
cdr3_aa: CASRPTGQGNTIYF
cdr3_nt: TGTGCCAGTCGCCCGACAGGGCAAGGAAACACCATATATTTT

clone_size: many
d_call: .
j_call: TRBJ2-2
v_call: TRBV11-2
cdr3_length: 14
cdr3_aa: CASQGAANTGELFF
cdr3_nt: TGTGCCAGCCAAGGGGCGGCGAACACCGGGGAGCTGTTTTTT

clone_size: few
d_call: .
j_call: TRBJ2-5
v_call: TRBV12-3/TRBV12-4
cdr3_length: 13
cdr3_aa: CASNQGSPKTQYF
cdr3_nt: TGTGCCAGCAATCAGGGGTCCCCGAAGACCCAGTACTTC

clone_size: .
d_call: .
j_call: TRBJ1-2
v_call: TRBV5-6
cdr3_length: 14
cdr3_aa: CASSLVGREKGYTF
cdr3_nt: TGTGCCAGCAGCTTGGTCGGTAGGGAGAAGGGCTACACCTTC

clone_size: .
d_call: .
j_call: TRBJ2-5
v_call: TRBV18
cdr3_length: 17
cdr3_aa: CASSPDLRRPYQETQYF
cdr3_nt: TGTGCCAGCTCCCCAGACCTCCGGCGGCCCTACCAAGAGACCCAGTACTTC

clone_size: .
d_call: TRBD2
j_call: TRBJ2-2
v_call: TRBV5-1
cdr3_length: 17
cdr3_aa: CASSLGLAGPRTGELFF
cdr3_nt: TGCGCCAGCAGCTTGGGGCTAGCGGGACCCAGGACCGGGGAGCTGTTTTTT

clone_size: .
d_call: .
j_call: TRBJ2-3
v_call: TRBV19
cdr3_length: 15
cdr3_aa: CASSPSTKAGDTQYF
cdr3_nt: TGTGCCAGTAGTCCGTCGACAAAGGCAGGAGATACGCAGTATTTT

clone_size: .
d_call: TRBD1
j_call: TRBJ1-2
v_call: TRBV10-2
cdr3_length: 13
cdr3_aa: CATLRTGNYGYTF
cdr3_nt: TGCGCCACCCTTCGGACAGGGAACTATGGCTACACCTTC

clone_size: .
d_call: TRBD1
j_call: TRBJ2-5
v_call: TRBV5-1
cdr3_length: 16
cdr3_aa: CASSPAPTGRGETQYF
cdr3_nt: TGCGCCAGCAGCCCCGCTCCGACAGGGCGAGGAGAGACCCAGTACTTC

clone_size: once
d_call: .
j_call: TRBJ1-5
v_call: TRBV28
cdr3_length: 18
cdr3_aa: CASSPPVAGSGGNQPQHF
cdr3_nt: TGTGCCAGCAGCCCCCCAGTCGCGGGTTCGGGAGGCAATCAGCCCCAGCATTTT

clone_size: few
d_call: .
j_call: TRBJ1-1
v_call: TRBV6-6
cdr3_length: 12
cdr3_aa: CASSGQYTEAFF
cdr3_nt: TGTGCCAGCAGCGGACAGTACACTGAAGCTTTCTTT

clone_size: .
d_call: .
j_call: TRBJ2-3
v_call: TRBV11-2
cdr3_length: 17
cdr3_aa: CASSNPSQRKSTDTQYF
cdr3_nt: TGTGCCAGCAGCAACCCTTCTCAGCGCAAGTCCACAGATACGCAGTATTTT

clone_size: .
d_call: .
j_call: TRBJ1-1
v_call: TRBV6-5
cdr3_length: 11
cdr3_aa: CASSRDNEAFF
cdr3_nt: TGTGCCAGCAGCAGGGACAATGAAGCTTTCTTT

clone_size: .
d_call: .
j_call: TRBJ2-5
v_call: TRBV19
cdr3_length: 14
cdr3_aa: CASSIFGFQETQYF
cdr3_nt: TGTGCCAGTAGTATATTTGGCTTCCAAGAGACCCAGTACTTC

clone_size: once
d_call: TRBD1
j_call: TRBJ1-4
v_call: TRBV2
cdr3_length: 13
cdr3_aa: CARRQGDNEKLFF
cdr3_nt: TGTGCCAGGAGACAGGGGGATAATGAAAAACTGTTTTTT

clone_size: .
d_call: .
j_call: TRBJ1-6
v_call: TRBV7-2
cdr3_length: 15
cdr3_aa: CASSLRGLDNSPLHF
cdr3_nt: TGTGCCAGCAGCTTAAGGGGACTAGATAATTCACCCCTCCACTTT

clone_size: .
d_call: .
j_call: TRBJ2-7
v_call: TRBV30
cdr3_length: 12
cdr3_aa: CAWSVRGGRQYF
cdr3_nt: TGTGCCTGGAGTGTAAGGGGCGGCCGGCAGTACTTC

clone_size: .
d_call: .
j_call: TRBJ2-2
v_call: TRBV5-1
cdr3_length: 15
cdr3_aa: CASSPVRGAPGELFF
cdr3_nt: TGCGCCAGCAGCCCGGTACGGGGGGCCCCCGGGGAGCTGTTTTTT

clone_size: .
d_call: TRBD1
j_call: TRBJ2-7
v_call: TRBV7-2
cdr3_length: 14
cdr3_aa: CASSLDRLSYEQYF
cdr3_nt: TGTGCCAGCAGTTTGGACAGGCTCTCCTACGAGCAGTACTTC

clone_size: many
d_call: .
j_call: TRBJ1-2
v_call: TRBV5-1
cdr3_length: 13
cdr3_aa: CASSPEGSYGYTF
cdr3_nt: TGCGCCAGCAGCCCCGAGGGTAGCTATGGCTACACCTTC

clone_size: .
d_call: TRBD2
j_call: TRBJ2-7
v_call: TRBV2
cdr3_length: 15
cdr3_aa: CATSPNGGVAYEQYF
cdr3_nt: TGTGCCACCTCTCCTAACGGGGGGGTGGCCTACGAGCAGTACTTC

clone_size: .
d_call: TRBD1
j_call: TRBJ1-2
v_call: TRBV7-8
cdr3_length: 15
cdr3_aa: CASSFYRRQGNGYTF
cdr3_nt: TGTGCCAGCAGCTTTTACCGTCGACAGGGGAATGGCTACACCTTC

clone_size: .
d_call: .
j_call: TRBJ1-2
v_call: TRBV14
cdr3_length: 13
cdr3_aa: CASSQSSNYGYTF
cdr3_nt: TGTGCCAGCAGCCAGAGCTCTAACTATGGCTACACCTTC

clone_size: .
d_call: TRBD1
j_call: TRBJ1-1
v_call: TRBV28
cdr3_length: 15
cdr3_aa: CASSLFYRDREGAFF
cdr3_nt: TGTGCCAGCAGTTTGTTCTACCGGGACAGGGAAGGAGCTTTCTTT

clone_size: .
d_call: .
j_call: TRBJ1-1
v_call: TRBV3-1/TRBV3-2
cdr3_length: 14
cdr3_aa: CASSQSGGTTEAFF
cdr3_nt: TGTGCCAGCAGCCAGTCCGGGGGGACCACTGAAGCTTTCTTT

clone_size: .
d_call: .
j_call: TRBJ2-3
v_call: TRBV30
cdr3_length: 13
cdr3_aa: CAWGRDTPNTQYF
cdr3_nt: TGTGCCTGGGGCCGGGACACCCCTAATACGCAGTATTTT

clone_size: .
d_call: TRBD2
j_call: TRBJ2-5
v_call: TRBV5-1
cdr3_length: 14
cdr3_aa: CASSWLADQETQYF
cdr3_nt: TGCGCCAGCAGCTGGCTAGCGGACCAAGAGACCCAGTACTTC

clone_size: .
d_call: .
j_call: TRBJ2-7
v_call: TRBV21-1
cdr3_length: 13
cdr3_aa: CASSKASRDEQYF
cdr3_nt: TGTGCCAGCAGCAAAGCATCGAGGGACGAGCAGTACTTC

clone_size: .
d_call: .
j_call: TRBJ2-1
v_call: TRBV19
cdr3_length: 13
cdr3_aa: CASSDRSFDEQFF
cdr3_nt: TGTGCCAGTAGTGACAGGAGTTTTGATGAGCAGTTCTTC

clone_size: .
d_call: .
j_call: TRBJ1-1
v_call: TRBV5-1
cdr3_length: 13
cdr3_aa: CASSLAQGGPAFF
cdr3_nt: TGCGCCAGCAGCTTGGCGCAGGGTGGGCCAGCTTTCTTT

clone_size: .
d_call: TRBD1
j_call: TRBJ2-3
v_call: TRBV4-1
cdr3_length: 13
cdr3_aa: CASSQLDRDTQYF
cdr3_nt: TGCGCCAGCAGCCAACTGGACAGGGATACGCAGTATTTT

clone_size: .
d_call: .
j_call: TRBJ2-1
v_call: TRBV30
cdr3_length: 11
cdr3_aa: CAWSLAAVQFF
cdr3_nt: TGTGCCTGGAGTTTAGCGGCGGTGCAGTTCTTC

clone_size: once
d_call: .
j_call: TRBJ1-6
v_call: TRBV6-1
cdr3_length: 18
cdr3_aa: CASSGHYNRDRYNSPLHF
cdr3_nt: TGTGCCAGCAGTGGCCATTACAACCGGGATCGCTATAATTCACCCCTCCACTTT

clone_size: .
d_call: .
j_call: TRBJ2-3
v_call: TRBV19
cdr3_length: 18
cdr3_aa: CASSDPPGYFSSTDTQYF
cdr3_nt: TGTGCCAGTAGTGACCCCCCAGGGTACTTCTCTAGCACAGATACGCAGTATTTT

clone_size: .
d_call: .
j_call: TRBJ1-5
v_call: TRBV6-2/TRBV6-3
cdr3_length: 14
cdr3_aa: CASSFWQGNQPQHF
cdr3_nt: TGTGCCAGCAGTTTCTGGCAGGGCAATCAGCCCCAGCATTTT

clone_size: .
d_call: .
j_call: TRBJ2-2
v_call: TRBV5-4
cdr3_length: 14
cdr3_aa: CASSLAGNTGELFF
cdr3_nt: TGTGCCAGCAGCTTGGCAGGGAACACCGGGGAGCTGTTTTTT

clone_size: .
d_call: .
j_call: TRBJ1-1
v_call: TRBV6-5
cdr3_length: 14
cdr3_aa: CAAEEWGRGTEAFF
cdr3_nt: TGTGCCGCCGAAGAGTGGGGGCGTGGGACTGAAGCTTTCTTT

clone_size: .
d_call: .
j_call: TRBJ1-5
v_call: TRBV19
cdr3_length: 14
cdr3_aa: CASSPAGSNQPQHF
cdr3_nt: TGTGCCAGTAGTCCAGCCGGGAGTAATCAGCCCCAGCATTTT

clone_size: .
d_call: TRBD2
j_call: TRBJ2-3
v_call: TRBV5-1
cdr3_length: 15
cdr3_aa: CASLRGGRAGDTQYF
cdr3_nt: TGCGCCAGCCTGCGGGGCGGGAGGGCCGGTGATACGCAGTATTTT

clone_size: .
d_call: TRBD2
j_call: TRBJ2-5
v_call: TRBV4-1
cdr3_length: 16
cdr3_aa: CASSRLLAGGQETQYF
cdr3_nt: TGCGCCAGCAGCCGTCTACTAGCGGGAGGGCAAGAGACCCAGTACTTC

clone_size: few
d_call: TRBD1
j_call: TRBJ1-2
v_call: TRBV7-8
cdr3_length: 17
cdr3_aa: CASSAYPDRGRGYGYTF
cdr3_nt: TGTGCCAGCAGCGCCTACCCTGACAGGGGGCGAGGCTATGGCTACACCTTC

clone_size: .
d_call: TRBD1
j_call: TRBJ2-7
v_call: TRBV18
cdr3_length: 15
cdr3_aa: CASSPRGQDLYEQYF
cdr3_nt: TGTGCCAGCTCACCACGGGGACAGGACCTCTACGAGCAGTACTTC

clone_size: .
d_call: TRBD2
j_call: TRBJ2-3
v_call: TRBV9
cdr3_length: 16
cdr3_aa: CASSGLAGGRGDTQYF
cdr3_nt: TGTGCCAGCAGCGGACTAGCGGGAGGGCGAGGAGATACGCAGTATTTT

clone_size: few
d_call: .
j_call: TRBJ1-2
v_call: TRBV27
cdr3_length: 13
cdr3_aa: CASSSLRDYGYTF
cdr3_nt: TGTGCCAGCAGCTCCCTCCGGGACTATGGCTACACCTTC

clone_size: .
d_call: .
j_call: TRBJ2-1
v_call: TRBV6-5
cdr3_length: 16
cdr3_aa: CASSYSSTGRGNEQFF
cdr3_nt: TGTGCCAGCAGTTACTCGAGTACAGGGAGAGGGAATGAGCAGTTCTTC

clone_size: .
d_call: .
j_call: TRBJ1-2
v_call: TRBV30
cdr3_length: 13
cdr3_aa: CAWRVVGADGYTF
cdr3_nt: TGTGCCTGGAGGGTAGTTGGGGCTGATGGCTACACCTTC